This T cell receptor (beta chain) was sequenced in a study of cytomegalovirus exposure and HLA in healthy donors. The overall study: Most donors, 81% of 398 genotyped, fell in the Caucasian-associated ancestry cluster. Regarding the study as a whole: One cluster of highly shared sequence variants probably arose as a sequencing artifact. In an earlier analysis, about 87% or about 30%: the productive usage of most TCR beta V segments.

The PCR contained 60 Vbeta and 13 Jbeta primers. The table came from immunoSEQ multiplex PCR; TCRdb's copy has only in-frame clones and leaves some out. The sample records around 180,000 clones, 84% being singletons. On this clone itself: Its specificity is not known.

Sequenced: PBMCs. The receptor was isolated from a boy younger than 18 in good health and CMV-seronegative.

CDR3 DNA sequence: TGTGCCAGCAGTTGGACTAGCGGGGGGGCCAGGAATGAGCAGTTCTTC. It codes for CASSWTSGGARNEQFF. The chain links TRBV2 to TRBJ2-1; 15 bases align to TRBD2. The CDR3 runs to 16 residues. The J segment lost 7 bases and the V segment lost 5 bases, leaving 6 bases of the junction unmatched. CDR1 and CDR2 from the germline V gene are SNHLY and FYNNEI.